The rows below give T cell receptor beta chains drawn from one sample of a study of blood T cell repertoires in COVID-19. Only in-frame clones appear in the TCRdb table, and some are missing; sequencing was by immunoSEQ multiplex PCR. The sample shows about 270,000 clones, more than 75% of them seen only once. Sample: PBMCs or T cells enriched from blood (not recorded which). These receptors were collected from a man in his late teens or twenties who had recovered from COVID-19. Both conserved end residues are part of each CDR3. Fields, in order: V gene, D gene, J gene, clone size, CDR3 protein, CDR3 DNA. A D gene is named only where the DNA matches it firmly. Clone sizes are given selectively: once, few, many, or a class where the clone is expanded.

TRBV12-3/TRBV12-4,TRBD1,TRBJ1-5,NA,CATQGGNQPQHF,TGTGCCACCCAGGGGGGCAATCAGCCCCAGCATTTT
TRBV5-4,TRBD1,TRBJ2-2,NA,CASSPRLGTGGTGELFF,TGTGCCAGCAGCCCTAGGTTGGGGACAGGGGGCACCGGGGAGCTGTTTTTT
TRBV7-3,TRBD1,TRBJ1-5,NA,CASSLKVGTGVANQPQHF,TGTGCCAGCAGCTTAAAGGTTGGGACAGGGGTTGCCAATCAGCCCCAGCATTTT
TRBV18,TRBD1,TRBJ1-5,NA,CASLTGVGQPQHF,TGTGCCAGCTTAACAGGGGTAGGTCAGCCCCAGCATTTT
TRBV29-1,NA,TRBJ1-1,NA,CSIRQAHTEAFF,TGCAGCATCCGCCAGGCCCACACTGAAGCTTTCTTT
TRBV11-2,NA,TRBJ1-4,NA,CASTPSGAGREKLFF,TGTGCCAGCACCCCTTCAGGGGCCGGGAGGGAAAAACTGTTTTTT
TRBV2,NA,TRBJ1-2,NA,CASSELAGNYGYTF,TGTGCCAGCAGTGAATTGGCAGGGAACTATGGCTACACCTTC
TRBV27,TRBD1,TRBJ2-7,NA,CASSWTGALSYEQYF,TGTGCCAGCAGTTGGACAGGGGCTCTCTCCTACGAGCAGTACTTC
TRBV27,NA,TRBJ1-2,NA,CASSLHGGDANYGYTF,TGTGCCAGCAGCCTTCACGGCGGGGACGCGAACTATGGCTACACCTTC
TRBV5-8,NA,TRBJ2-7,NA,CASSLDRDREQYF,TGTGCCAGCAGCTTGGACAGGGATCGGGAGCAGTACTTC
TRBV11-2,TRBD2,TRBJ2-1,NA,CASSLLERETSENEQFF,TGTGCCAGCAGCCTCCTAGAGCGGGAGACCTCTGAGAATGAGCAGTTCTTC
TRBV30,NA,TRBJ2-1,NA,CAWSLLADYNEQFF,TGTGCCTGGAGTCTCCTCGCAGACTACAATGAGCAGTTCTTC
TRBV2,NA,TRBJ2-7,NA,CASSWDIAYEQYF,TGTGCCAGCAGTTGGGACATCGCCTACGAGCAGTACTTC
TRBV5-6,TRBD1,TRBJ2-7,NA,CASSSSPGTGYEQYF,TGTGCCAGCAGCTCATCTCCCGGGACAGGGTACGAGCAGTACTTC
TRBV19,TRBD2,TRBJ2-4,NA,CASRSGGANIQYF,TGTGCCAGTAGGAGCGGGGGGGCAAACATTCAGTACTTC
TRBV5-1,TRBD2,TRBJ2-7,NA,CASSLGVAGEEQYF,TGCGCCAGCAGCTTGGGAGTAGCGGGAGAAGAGCAGTACTTC
TRBV11-3,NA,TRBJ2-1,NA,CASSLVESSYNEQFF,TGTGCCAGCAGCTTAGTAGAGAGCTCCTACAATGAGCAGTTCTTC
TRBV6-6,TRBD1,TRBJ1-2,once,CASNLGTGYFGYTF,TGTGCCAGCAACTTGGGGACAGGTTATTTCGGCTACACCTTC
TRBV27,TRBD1,TRBJ1-2,NA,CASSVTGANYGYTF,TGTGCCAGCAGTGTTACAGGGGCTAACTATGGCTACACCTTC
TRBV5-4,NA,TRBJ2-4,few,CASSSDSLKNIQYF,TGTGCCAGCAGCTCGGACTCGCTTAAAAACATTCAGTACTTC
TRBV13,NA,TRBJ1-4,NA,CASSLAGPVNEKLFF,TGTGCCAGCAGCCTCGCGGGGCCTGTTAATGAAAAACTGTTTTTT
TRBV24-1,NA,TRBJ2-1,once,CARGPFLSYNEQFF,TGTGCCAGGGGGCCCTTTCTCTCCTACAATGAGCAGTTCTTC
TRBV13,NA,TRBJ1-4,NA,CASSLGNRHELFF,TGTGCCAGCAGCTTAGGGAACAGGCATGAACTGTTTTTT
TRBV27,NA,TRBJ2-3,NA,CASSLLSTNSRDTQYF,TGTGCCAGCAGTTTACTCTCTACCAATAGTCGAGATACGCAGTATTTT
TRBV6-5,NA,TRBJ1-5,NA,CASSYDGINQPQHF,TGTGCCAGCAGTTACGACGGGATCAATCAGCCCCAGCATTTT
TRBV3-1/TRBV3-2,NA,TRBJ1-2,NA,CASRYGNYGYTF,TGTGCCAGCAGATACGGGAACTATGGCTACACCTTC
TRBV5-4,TRBD2,TRBJ2-1,NA,CAAVTGGGSYNEQFF,TGTGCCGCGGTAACCGGGGGGGGCTCCTACAATGAGCAGTTCTTC
TRBV7-9,TRBD1,TRBJ1-1,NA,CASSSTQDRESDTEAFF,TGTGCCAGCAGCTCCACCCAGGACAGGGAGTCGGACACTGAAGCTTTCTTT
TRBV14,NA,TRBJ1-5,NA,CASSQDRGPWALCSNQPQHF,TGTGCCAGCAGCCAAGACAGGGGCCCTTGGGCACTGTGTAGCAATCAGCCCCAGCATTTT
TRBV12-3/TRBV12-4,TRBD1,TRBJ1-1,NA,CAILQGASTEAFF,TGTGCCATACTACAGGGGGCGTCCACTGAAGCTTTCTTT
TRBV4-2,NA,TRBJ2-5,few,CASSDPAGTGETQYF,TGTGCCAGCAGCGACCCGGCAGGAACAGGGGAGACCCAGTACTTC
TRBV27,NA,TRBJ1-5,NA,CATAVRVGNQPQHF,TGTGCCACCGCCGTGAGGGTGGGCAATCAGCCCCAGCATTTT
TRBV7-3,TRBD1,TRBJ1-5,NA,CASSRTRDSNQPQHF,TGTGCCAGCAGCCGAACCAGGGACAGTAATCAGCCCCAGCATTTT
TRBV15,TRBD2,TRBJ2-7,NA,CATSSGGRGPSGTYEQYF,TGTGCCACCAGCAGTGGGGGTCGAGGGCCTAGCGGGACCTACGAGCAGTACTTC
TRBV19,NA,TRBJ1-3,NA,CASTLWGGSGNTIYF,TGTGCCAGTACCCTATGGGGGGGCTCTGGAAACACCATATATTTT
TRBV15,TRBD1,TRBJ2-7,NA,CATSRKGQGVSSYEQYF,TGTGCCACCAGCAGAAAAGGACAGGGGGTGTCTTCCTACGAGCAGTACTTC
TRBV18,NA,TRBJ1-5,NA,CASSPRELGPQHF,TGTGCCAGCTCACCTCGGGAATTAGGGCCCCAGCATTTT
TRBV5-6,NA,TRBJ2-7,NA,CASSPSGSAPYEQYF,TGTGCCAGCAGTCCCAGCGGGTCGGCTCCCTACGAGCAGTACTTC
TRBV5-1,TRBD1,TRBJ1-3,NA,CASSPGQALSGNTIYF,TGCGCCAGCAGCCCAGGACAGGCCCTCTCTGGAAACACCATATATTTT
TRBV10-3,NA,TRBJ2-2,NA,CATRQSPPGELFF,TGTGCCACCCGACAGTCCCCGCCCGGGGAGCTGTTTTTT
TRBV2,TRBD1,TRBJ2-5,NA,CASSDPDRVETQYF,TGTGCCAGCAGTGACCCGGACAGGGTCGAGACCCAGTACTTC
TRBV5-6,TRBD2,TRBJ2-1,NA,CASSSTSGGNEQFF,TGTGCCAGCAGCTCGACTAGCGGGGGTAATGAGCAGTTCTTC
TRBV7-9,NA,TRBJ1-1,NA,CASSSSGAEAFF,TGTGCCAGCAGCTCAAGCGGTGCTGAAGCTTTCTTT
TRBV7-9,NA,TRBJ1-4,NA,CASSPGTTNEKLFF,TGTGCCAGCAGCCCCGGGACAACTAATGAAAAACTGTTTTTT
TRBV15,NA,TRBJ1-4,NA,CATSRVQGRDEKLFF,TGTGCCACCAGCAGAGTTCAAGGCCGGGATGAAAAACTGTTTTTT
TRBV5-1,TRBD2,TRBJ2-7,NA,CASSSTSGGTYEQYF,TGCGCCAGCAGTTCGACTAGCGGGGGTACCTACGAGCAGTACTTC
TRBV5-1,NA,TRBJ2-4,once,CASSPGALGNIQYF,TGCGCCAGCAGTCCAGGGGCTCTGGGAAACATTCAGTACTTC
TRBV19,TRBD1,TRBJ1-4,NA,CASSGTGKNKLFF,TGTGCCAGTAGTGGGACAGGAAAGAATAAACTGTTTTTT
TRBV27,TRBD1,TRBJ1-2,NA,CASSLSTLQGIYGYTF,TGTGCCAGCAGTTTATCGACCCTACAGGGGATCTATGGCTACACCTTC
TRBV30,TRBD2,TRBJ2-4,NA,CAWSVGIAGGAKNIQYF,TGTGCCTGGAGTGTAGGCATAGCGGGAGGCGCCAAAAACATTCAGTACTTC
TRBV13,TRBD2,TRBJ2-5,NA,CASSLEYRTSGGAGETQYF,TGTGCCAGCAGCTTAGAATATCGGACTAGCGGGGGGGCCGGAGAGACCCAGTACTTC
TRBV19,NA,TRBJ2-2,NA,CASTVGANTGELFF,TGTGCCAGTACTGTTGGAGCGAACACCGGGGAGCTGTTTTTT